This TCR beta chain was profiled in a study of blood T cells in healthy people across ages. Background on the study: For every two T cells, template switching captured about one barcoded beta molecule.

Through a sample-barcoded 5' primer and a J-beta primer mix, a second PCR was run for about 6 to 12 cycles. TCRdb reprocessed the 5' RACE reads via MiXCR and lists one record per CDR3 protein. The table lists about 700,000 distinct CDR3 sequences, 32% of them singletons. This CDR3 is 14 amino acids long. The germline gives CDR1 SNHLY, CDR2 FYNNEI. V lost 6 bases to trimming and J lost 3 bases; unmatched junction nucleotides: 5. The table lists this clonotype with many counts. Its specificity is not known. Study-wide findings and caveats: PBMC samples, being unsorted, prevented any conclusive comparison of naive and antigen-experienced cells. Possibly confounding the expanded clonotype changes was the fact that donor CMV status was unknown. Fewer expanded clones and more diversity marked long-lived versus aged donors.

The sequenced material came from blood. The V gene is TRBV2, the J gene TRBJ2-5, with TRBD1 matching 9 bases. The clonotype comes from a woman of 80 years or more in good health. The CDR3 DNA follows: TGTGCCAGCAGGACGGACAGGGGAGAAGAGACCCAGTACTTC. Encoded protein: CASRTDRGEETQYF.